This T cell receptor (beta chain) appears in the sequencing data of a study of esophageal squamous cell carcinoma under preoperative chemotherapy. Study information: Both tumor-infiltrating lymphocytes and peripheral blood T cells had their TCR repertoires profiled.

This CDR3 spans 13 amino acids. Looked up from germline, CDR1 is SGHVS and CDR2 is FQNEAQ. In the case of this clonotype: Its cognate antigen is unknown. The junction does not match germline at one end; this may be a read error.

General study findings and limits: After treatment, tumor-infiltrating lymphocytes apparently came partly from blood T cells. Clonal contraction, more than amplification, hit abundant clones after paclitaxel-nedaplatin.

TCRdb used MiXCR to reprocess the PCR reads, holding one entry per CDR3 protein. The data show about 32,000 distinct CDR3 sequences, around half seen once. This sample's time point: after preoperative PTX-NDP chemotherapy. The chain employs TRBV7-8 and TRBJ2-3, with D uncertain. This receptor was taken from a human donor with esophageal squamous cell carcinoma. The donor label of this sample is uncertain. The sample was acquired from a patient given preoperative chemotherapy. The CDR3 nucleotides read TGTGGCAGCCACAGTGGAAGCACAGAGGAGCAGTATTTT. Translated: CGSHSGSTEEQYF. Filled out from reference TRBV7-8 and TRBJ2-3, the complete variable domain reads GAGVSQSPRYKVAKRGQDVALRCDPISGHVSLFWYQQALGQGPEFLTYFQNEAQLDKSGLPSDRFFAERPEGSVSTLKIQRTQQEDSAVYLCGSHSGSTEEQYFGPGTRLTVL.